Presented here are 8 T cell receptor beta chains from one specimen sequenced in a study of control samples from healthy donors and cancer patients. This table comes from immunoSEQ multiplex PCR, and its TCRdb copy is limited to in-frame clones, with some not included. The sample has just over 150,000 clones, roughly 90% seen once; the top ten hold 9.5% to 15%. Specimen: blood. The receptors come from a man aged 25-45 years in good health.

The chain uses TRBV28 and TRBJ1-2; D is uncertain. CDR1 is MDHEN, CDR2 SYDVKM, per germline. This CDR3 is built from 12 residues. Trimming pared 2 bases from V and 7 bases from J, leaving 8 bases between. DNA for the CDR3: TGTGCCAGCAGTTTAACCTGGGGTGGCTACACCTTC. Its protein is CASSLTWGGYTF.

The V gene is TRBV10-3, the J gene TRBJ2-5; D may correspond to TRBD1 or TRBD2 (5 bases each). Germline CDR1 and CDR2: ENHRY and SYGVKD. V lost 6 bases to trimming and J lost 5 bases, with 19 bases between them. This CDR3 comprises 15 residues. The CDR3 region is CAISDSGSRRETQYF. CDR3 nucleotide sequence: TGTGCCATCAGCGATTCAGGGAGTAGAAGGGAGACCCAGTACTTC.

The chain couples TRBV5-4 to TRBJ2-5; D might be TRBD1 (6 bases). CDR3 length: 14 residues. Germline V gives CDR1 SGHNT, CDR2 YYREEE (reference sequence). The V and J ends lost 5 bases and 1 base respectively, with 12 bases between them. The chain's CDR3 is CASSRDRSQETQYF. CDR3 coding DNA: TGTGCCAGCAGTCGCGACAGGTCCCAAGAGACCCAGTACTTC.

The gene calls are TRBV15 and TRBJ1-4; weak D call: TRBD1 (5 bases). V lost 2 bases and J 7 bases, leaving 11 bases between the germline ends. Germline V gene data show CDR1 as LNHNV and CDR2 as YYDKDF (reference sequence). The CDR3 contains 14 residues. For the CDR3, the DNA is TGTGCCACCAGCAGAAGTACCGGGGGTGAAAAACTGTTTTTT. Its translation: CATSRSTGGEKLFF.

V usage is TRBV28 and J usage is TRBJ1-5, with 7 bases fitting TRBD1. The germline gives CDR1 MDHEN, CDR2 SYDVKM. The CDR3 is 17 residues long. With 7 bases clipped from V and 4 bases from J, the junction kept 16 bases outside the gene matches. CDR3 nucleotide sequence: TGTGCCAGCATTTCCCCACTATCCCAGGGGGTGAATCAGCCCCAGCATTTT. It specifies CASISPLSQGVNQPQHF.

The V call is TRBV7-8, the J call TRBJ1-5; 7 positions match TRBD1. With V trimmed by 1 base and J by 4 bases, 7 bases remained unmatched. CDR1 SGHVS and CDR2 FQNEAQ come from the germline V gene. This CDR3 comprises 16 residues. The DNA of the CDR3 is TGTGCCAGCAGCTTAGGAGGGACAGCCGAAAATCAGCCCCAGCATTTT. Protein: CASSLGGTAENQPQHF. Full variable domain (remainder filled in from reference TRBV7-8 and TRBJ1-5): GAGVSQSPRYKVAKRGQDVALRCDPISGHVSLFWYQQALGQGPEFLTYFQNEAQLDKSGLPSDRFFAERPEGSVSTLKIQRTQQEDSAVYLCASSLGGTAENQPQHFGDGTRLSIL.

The CDR3 bases are TGTGCCAGCAGCTTGACCTCCTATAATTCACCCCTCCACTTT. This gives the protein CASSLTSYNSPLHF. The chain joins TRBV11-3 to TRBJ1-6; D unclear. V dropped 3 bases and J dropped 0 bases, with 3 bases sitting between them. The CDR3 sequence is 14 residues long. Per germline, CDR1 SGHNT and CDR2 YENEEA.

The gene calls are TRBV5-4 and TRBJ2-1, with 9 bases identical to TRBD2. This CDR3 has 17 amino acids. Unmatched junction bases numbered 11, after V lost 2 bases and J lost 5 bases. Germline V gene data show CDR1 as SGHNT and CDR2 as YYREEE (reference sequence). CDR3 protein: CASSFASAGGPNNEQFF. CDR3 nucleotides: TGTGCCAGCAGCTTCGCGTCAGCGGGAGGTCCCAACAATGAGCAGTTCTTC.